One and the same sample provided the 5 T cell receptor beta chains below, sequenced in a study of CD8+CD57+ T cells in acquired aplastic anemia. Sequencing involved patients with CD8+CD57+ cell expansion previously shown by flow cytometry. Genomic DNA constituted the template upon which TCR beta VDJ and CDR3 profiling was performed. One entry per CDR3 protein, called by TCRdb with MiXCR from the reads. The sample shows around 500,000 distinct CDR3 sequences, around 30% of them seen only once. What was sequenced was sorted CD4+, CD8+, or CD8+CD57+ T cells (not recorded which) from PBMCs. Source of these receptors: a human donor with aplastic anemia.

This clonotype was observed at least ten times. The rearrangement links TRBV7-3 to TRBJ2-3, with D unresolved. This CDR3 is 12 amino acids long. V lost 5 bases to trimming and J lost 4 bases, with 7 bases between them. In germline, CDR1 is SGHTA, CDR2 FQGTGA. The CDR3 reads CASSPSADTQYF. The CDR3 DNA is TGTGCCAGCAGCCCCTCGGCAGATACGCAGTATTTT. The full variable domain, in which reference TRBV7-3 and TRBJ2-3 provide the parts outside the CDR3, is GAGVSQTPSNKVTEKGKYVELRCDPISGHTALYWYRQSLGQGPEFLIYFQGTGAADDSGLPNDRFFAVRPEGSVSTLKIQRTERGDSAVYLCASSPSADTQYFGPGTRLTVL.

This clonotype was counted ten times or more. The chain couples TRBV29-1 to TRBJ1-2; the D is unclear. The CDR3 is 13 residues long. V lost 1 base, J lost 2 bases, and 8 bases lay in between. Germline CDR1 is SQVTM and CDR2 is ANQGSEA. CDR3 sequence: CSVEVLRNYGYTF. Written as DNA, the CDR3 is TGCAGCGTTGAAGTTTTGAGAAACTATGGCTACACCTTC.

A few counts support this clonotype. The chain employs TRBV20-1 and TRBJ1-1; D possibly corresponds to TRBD1 (6 bases). CDR3 size: 13 residues. Trimming left V 4 bases short and J 1 base short, with 10 bases between. CDR1 DFQATT and CDR2 SNEGSKA come from the germline V gene (reference sequence). DNA for the CDR3: TGCAGTGCTACCAGGGGTGGGAACACTGAAGCTTTCTTT. This codes for CSATRGGNTEAFF.

The chain joins TRBV25-1 to TRBJ2-1, with D uncertain. Trimming took off 6 bases at V and 7 bases at J, with 13 bases between the two ends. CDR3 length equals 13 residues. CDR1 MGHDK and CDR2 SYGVNS come from the germline V gene. The CDR3 nucleotides are TGTGCCAGCAGCCAAGATCGGAGAAATGAGCAGTTCTTC. This translates into CASSQDRRNEQFF.

This clonotype has just a few counts. The chain recombines TRBV6-5 with TRBJ2-7, with 9 bases matching TRBD1. The CDR3 runs 15 residues. The ends lost 2 bases at V and 6 bases at J; junction bases unmatched: 8. Germline-derived CDR1 and CDR2 are MNHEY and SVGAGI. CDR3 sequence reads: CASSYRTGVEAEQYF. CDR3 in DNA: TGTGCCAGCAGTTACAGGACAGGGGTTGAAGCCGAGCAGTACTTC.